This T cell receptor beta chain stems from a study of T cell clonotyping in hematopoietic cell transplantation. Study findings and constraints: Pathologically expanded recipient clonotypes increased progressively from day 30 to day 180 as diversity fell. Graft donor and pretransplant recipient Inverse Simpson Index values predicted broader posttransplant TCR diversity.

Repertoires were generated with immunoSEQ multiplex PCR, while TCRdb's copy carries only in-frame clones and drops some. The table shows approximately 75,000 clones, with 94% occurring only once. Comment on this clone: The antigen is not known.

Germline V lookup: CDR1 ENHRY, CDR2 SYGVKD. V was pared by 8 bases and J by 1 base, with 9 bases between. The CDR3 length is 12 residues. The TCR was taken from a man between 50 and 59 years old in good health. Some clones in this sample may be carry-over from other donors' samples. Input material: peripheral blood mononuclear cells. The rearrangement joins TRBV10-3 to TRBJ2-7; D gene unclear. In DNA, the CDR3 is TGTGCCATCGGGTTGCGGTCCTACGAGCAGTACTTC. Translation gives CAIGLRSYEQYF.